This T cell receptor beta chain was sequenced during a study of blood T cell repertoires in COVID-19. Study at large: COVID-19 samples from acute and convalescent phases originated in the United States, Italy and Spain.

The J segment lost 1 base and the V segment lost 5 bases, leaving 1 base of the junction unmatched. The CDR3 extends over 14 amino acids. Germline assignment: CDR1 SNHLY and CDR2 FYNNEI. The assay was immunoSEQ multiplex PCR, and TCRdb's table has in-frame clones only and misses some. The top ten clones hold roughly 1.3% of a sample with 310,000 or so clones, approximately 82% of them seen once. The sequence was collected from a woman aged 50 to 60 with acute or convalescent COVID-19. Sequencing was carried out using peripheral blood. V usage is TRBV2 and J usage is TRBJ1-5; 8 bases are shared with TRBD1. The CDR3 is CASSRQGSNQPQHF. For the CDR3, the DNA is TGTGCCAGCAGTAGACAGGGGAGCAATCAGCCCCAGCATTTT.